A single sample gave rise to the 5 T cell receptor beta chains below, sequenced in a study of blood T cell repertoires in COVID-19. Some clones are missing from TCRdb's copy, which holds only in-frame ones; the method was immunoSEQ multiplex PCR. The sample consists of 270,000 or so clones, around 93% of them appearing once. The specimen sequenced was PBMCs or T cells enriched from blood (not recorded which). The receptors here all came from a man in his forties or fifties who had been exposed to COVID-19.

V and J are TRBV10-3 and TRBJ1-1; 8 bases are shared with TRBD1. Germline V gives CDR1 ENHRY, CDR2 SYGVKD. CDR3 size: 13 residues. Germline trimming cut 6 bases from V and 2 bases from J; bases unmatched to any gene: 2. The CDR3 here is CAISTGGNTEAFF. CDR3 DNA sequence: TGTGCCATCAGCACAGGGGGAAACACTGAAGCTTTCTTT.

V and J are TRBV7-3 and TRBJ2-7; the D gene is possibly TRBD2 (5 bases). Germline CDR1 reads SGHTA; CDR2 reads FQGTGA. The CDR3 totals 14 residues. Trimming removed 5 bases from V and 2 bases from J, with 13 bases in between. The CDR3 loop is CASSELGGAYEQYF. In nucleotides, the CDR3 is TGTGCCAGCAGCGAACTAGGTGGTGCCTACGAGCAGTACTTC.

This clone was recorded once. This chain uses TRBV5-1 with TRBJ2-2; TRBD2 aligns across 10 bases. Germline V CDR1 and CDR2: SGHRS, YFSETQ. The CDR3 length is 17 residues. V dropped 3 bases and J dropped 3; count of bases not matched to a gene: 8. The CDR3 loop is CASSSALAGLHTGELFF. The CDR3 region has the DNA TGCGCCAGCAGCTCGGCACTAGCGGGGCTGCACACCGGGGAGCTGTTTTTT.

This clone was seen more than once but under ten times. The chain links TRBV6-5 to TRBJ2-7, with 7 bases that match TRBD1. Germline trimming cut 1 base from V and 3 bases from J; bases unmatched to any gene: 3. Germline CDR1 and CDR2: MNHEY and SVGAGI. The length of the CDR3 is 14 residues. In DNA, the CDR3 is TGTGCCAGCAGTTACTTCAGGGGGAGCTACGAGCAGTACTTC. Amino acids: CASSYFRGSYEQYF.

Here the CDR3 reads CASSLDRLSYEQYF. The DNA for the CDR3 is TGTGCCAGCAGCTTAGACAGGCTATCCTACGAGCAGTACTTC. V and J are TRBV11-2 and TRBJ2-7; D not certain. Germline CDR1 is SGHAT and CDR2 is FQNNGV. V dropped 0 bases and J dropped 1 base, with 7 bases sitting between them. The CDR3 runs to 14 residues. Filled out from reference TRBV11-2 and TRBJ2-7, the complete variable domain reads EAGVAQSPRYKIIEKRQSVAFWCNPISGHATLYWYQQILGQGPKLLIQFQNNGVVDDSQLPKDRFSAERLKGVDSTLKIQPAKLEDSAVYLCASSLDRLSYEQYFGPGTRLTVT.